This passage covers 3 T cell receptor beta chains from one sample sequenced in a study of shared clonotypes between healthy human individuals. The method was immunoSEQ multiplex PCR; TCRdb's version includes in-frame clones alone and lacks a portion of them. The data show around 2.1 million clones, almost 96% seen once. Input material: naive CD4+ T cells sorted from blood. Subset defined: CD45RA+ positively selected. The receptors originated from a man in his late teens or twenties in good health.

J is TRBJ1-1 and V is TRBV6-1, with unresolved D. Trimming took 11 bases from V and 1 from J, leaving 11 bases between them. The CDR3 runs 12 residues. From germline, CDR1 is MNHNS and CDR2 SASEGT. Here the CDR3 DNA reads TGTGCCGTCTTCGGGTGGAACACTGAAGCTTTCTTT. It yields the protein CAVFGWNTEAFF.

The gene calls are TRBV10-3 and TRBJ1-3; D might be TRBD1 (6 bases). Germline-derived CDR1 and CDR2 are ENHRY and SYGVKD. The V end was cut by 5 bases, the J end by 0 bases, with 8 bases between. The CDR3 is 14 amino acids. This CDR3 reads CAISRDISGNTIYF. CDR3 in DNA: TGTGCCATCAGTCGGGACATCTCTGGAAACACCATATATTTT.

The rearrangement uses TRBV5-6 and TRBJ2-3, with D unresolved. The CDR3 is 14 amino acids. V was clipped by 4 bases and J by 5 bases, with 14 bases between them. CDR1 is SGHDT, CDR2 YYEEEE, per germline. Written as DNA, the CDR3 is TGTGCCAGCAGCCCCCTCCGGGCGGTAGATACGCAGTATTTT. Its translation is CASSPLRAVDTQYF.